The entry below describes one TCR beta chain. The antigen it recognizes is unknown. Base qualities are not recorded, but no much larger clone differs from it by a single base. This specimen belongs to a study of T cells after yellow fever vaccination (dated 2019 in TCRdb). About the full investigation: The SMART-Seq v4 Ultra Low Input RNA kit was used to prepare libraries from fractions with low cell numbers. To follow T-cell clones before and after primary and booster YFV17D yellow fever vaccination, bulk TCR alpha and beta repertoires were sequenced over time. Two healthy male donors made up the cohort, one aged 18 to 29 years and the other aged 30 to 40 years. Blood samples were taken at several timepoints before and after primary and secondary immunization, and bulk PBMC replicates and cell subsets were isolated. The research as a whole found: Computational filtering was needed because FACS-sorted repertoires could contain abundant contaminating clonotypes from the bulk population. Most clones expanded after primary vaccination were re-detected after the booster (almost 98% of CD4 and roughly 87% of CD8), suggesting broad memory maintenance. A small share of clonotypes occurred in both CD4 and CD8 compartments, likely arising from convergent recombination. The study included only two donors, which limits how far the findings can be generalized. Compared with the primary T-cell response, the secondary T-cell response was weaker but faster, peaking on day 5 rather than day 15.

CDR1 and CDR2 were assigned from the germline V gene as SGHTS and YDEGEE. The junction shows trimming of 2 bases on V and 1 base on J, plus 15 bases between the germline ends. Taken from cysteine to phenylalanine, the CDR3 has 16 residues. Of the read, only the CDR3 DNA is kept; its 48 bases are in frame from base 1. TCR cDNA was synthesized by 5'RACE template switching, through which a universal primer site and unique molecular identifiers were introduced. Priming of cDNA synthesis was performed from both the TCR alpha and TCR beta constant segments. Library amplification involved two PCR steps, and the second step added sample barcodes and sequencing adapters. Sequencing of libraries was done on Illumina HiSeq 2500 (2x100 bp) or NovaSeq (2x150 bp). Concerning the study's data processing: Demultiplexing of reads and collapsing into UMI consensus sequences were performed with MIGEC, and V(D)J alignment was carried out with MiXCR. Using edgeR on replicate PBMC samples, clonotypes were called vaccine-responding if FDR was below 0.01 and the log2 fold change was above 5 up to day 15. CD4 or CD8 identity was assigned to each bulk clonotype according to whether the clonotype was present at higher abundance in the sequenced CD4 repertoire or the sequenced CD8 repertoire. Using fastp trimming at Q25 and MiXCR clonotype assembly, TCRdb reanalyzed the public sequencing data and kept in-frame beta chains. A single entry per CDR3 protein holds the most common genes and DNA from its merged rows. Clone size and V and J calls follow TCRdb, not the original study. In this sample the table shows approximately 510,000 distinct CDR3 sequences, just over 20% of which occur a single time. The ten largest clones add up to roughly 16% of the sample.

What the treatment or condition label conveys for this sample: live attenuated yellow fever vaccine strain. Two biological replicates of bulk PBMCs were collected at each blood-draw timepoint. A standard Ficoll-Paque protocol was used to isolate PBMCs from peripheral blood. TriZol was used to extract RNA from bulk PBMCs, CD4 and CD8 fractions, and dextramer-positive and dextramer-negative fractions. This TCR derives from a man aged 18 to 29 who received the YFV17D yellow fever vaccine. This chain joins TRBV5-8 to TRBJ1-1; a tentative D call is TRBD1 (6 bases match). The sample here was PBMCs, taken roughly 20 days after the first yellow fever vaccination. The CDR3 protein sequence reads: CASSFLWGGANTEAFF. Here is the DNA: TGTGCCAGCAGCTTTCTCTGGGGGGGGGCGAACACTGAAGCTTTCTTT.